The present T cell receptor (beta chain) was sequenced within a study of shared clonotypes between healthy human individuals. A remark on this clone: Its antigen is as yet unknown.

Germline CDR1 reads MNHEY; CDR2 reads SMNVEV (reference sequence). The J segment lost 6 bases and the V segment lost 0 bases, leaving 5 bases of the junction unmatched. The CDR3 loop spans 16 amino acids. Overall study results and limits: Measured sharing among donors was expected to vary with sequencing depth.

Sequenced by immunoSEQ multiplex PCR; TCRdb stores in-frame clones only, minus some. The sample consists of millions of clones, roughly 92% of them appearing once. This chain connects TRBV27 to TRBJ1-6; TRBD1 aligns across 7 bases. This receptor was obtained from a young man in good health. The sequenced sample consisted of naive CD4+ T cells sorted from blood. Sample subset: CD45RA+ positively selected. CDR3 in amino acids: CASSLSGTAPNSPLHF. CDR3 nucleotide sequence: TGTGCCAGCAGTTTATCGGGGACAGCACCTAATTCACCCCTCCACTTT.